This T cell receptor beta chain is from a study of cytomegalovirus exposure and HLA in healthy donors. The overall study: Of some 400 genotyped donors, 81% grouped in the Caucasian-associated ancestry cluster. Broader study findings: The study labeled 180 or so TCR beta chains cytomegalovirus-associated. Later work associated 16,951 TCR beta sequences with HLA alleles at 0.05 false discovery rate. Association of a missense DCLRE1C variant with TCR beta V- and J-gene trimming was reported in a later analysis.

The V segment lost 7 bases and the J segment 3 bases; nucleotides outside the gene matches: 9. This CDR3 is 14 amino acids long. Germline lookup yields CDR1 MNHEY and CDR2 SVGAGI. A multiplex PCR was run with 60 Vbeta primers and 13 Jbeta primers. Measured with immunoSEQ multiplex PCR; TCRdb has only the in-frame clones, and not every one. The sample shows over 150,000 clones, over 80% of them seen only once. Turning to this clone: The antigen remains unidentified.

The rearrangement links TRBV6-5 to TRBJ2-7; 7 bases are a match to TRBD1. The source material was PBMCs. The origin of this receptor is a boy aged 2-9 years in good health and CMV-seronegative. CDR3 sequence reads: CASKPGDSSYEQYV. Written as DNA, the CDR3 is TGTGCCAGCAAGCCCGGGGACAGCAGCTACGAGCAGTACGTC.